These 27 T cell receptor beta chains originate from one sample sequenced in a study of cytomegalovirus exposure and HLA in healthy donors. The PCR used 60 Vbeta and 13 Jbeta primers. Here immunoSEQ multiplex PCR was the method, and the copy in TCRdb shows in-frame clones only, minus some. The top ten clones hold 2% to 3% of a sample with over 110,000 clones, 82% of them seen once. Sequencing was done on a sample of PBMCs. Source of these receptors: a male donor in good health and CMV-seronegative.

This clone was detected a few times. This chain connects TRBV6-5 to TRBJ2-7, with 9 bases that match TRBD2. V lost 4 bases, J lost 2 bases, and 9 bases stayed unmatched. This CDR3 comprises 16 residues. Germline-derived CDR1 and CDR2 are MNHEY and SVGAGI. CDR3 coding DNA: TGTGCCAGCAGTTCTCTTACTAGCGGGCAAACCTACGAGCAGTACTTC. Its translation: CASSSLTSGQTYEQYF.

This chain uses TRBV10-2 with TRBJ2-7; TRBD2 agrees at 7 bases. The junction had 14 bases not matched to a gene; V was cut back by 6 bases and J by 9 bases. The germline V gene has CDR1 WSHSY and CDR2 SAAADI. The CDR3 is made up of 14 amino acids. The CDR3 here is CASSAETSSLRQYF. Written as DNA, the CDR3 is TGCGCCAGCAGCGCCGAGACTAGCAGTCTTCGGCAGTACTTC.

V and J are TRBV13 and TRBJ2-7; D is unresolved. The germline V gene encodes CDR1 PRHDT and CDR2 FYEKMQ (reference sequence). This CDR3 region has 11 residues. Trimming took 5 bases from V and 6 from J, leaving 8 bases between them. This CDR3 is CASSLASEQYF. The CDR3 DNA sequence: TGTGCCAGCAGCCTGGCCTCCGAGCAGTACTTC.

V and J are TRBV4-1 and TRBJ2-7; D is possibly TRBD1 (5 bases). Trimming removed 1 base from V and 2 bases from J, with 9 bases in between. Germline CDR1 and CDR2: MGHRA and YSYEKL. This CDR3 contains 14 residues. DNA for the CDR3: TGCGCCAGCAGCCAAGCGGGCAGGGCCTACGAGCAGTACTTC. As protein: CASSQAGRAYEQYF.

The chain has TRBV5-6 and TRBJ2-7; 11 bases map to TRBD1. V shed 3 bases, J shed 8 bases, and the junction held 7 bases outside the gene matches. Germline lookup yields CDR1 SGHDT and CDR2 YYEEEE. The CDR3 consists of 14 residues. The CDR3 reads CASSSTDRGRQQYF. As DNA, the CDR3 is TGTGCCAGCAGCTCAACGGACAGGGGGCGCCAGCAGTACTTC. The full variable domain, its missing parts supplied by reference TRBV5-6 and TRBJ2-7, is DAGVTQSPTHLIKTRGQQVTLRCSPKSGHDTVSWYQQALGQGPQFIFQYYEEEERQRGNFPDRFSGHQFPNYSSELNVNALLLGDSALYLCASSSTDRGRQQYFGPGTRLTVT.

The CDR3 bases are TGTGCCAGCAGTTCACAGGGGAGAATGACCCAGTACTTC. It yields the protein CASSSQGRMTQYF. This chain joins TRBV28 and TRBJ2-5; 7 nucleotides line up with TRBD1. Germline V CDR1 and CDR2: MDHEN, SYDVKM. The V gene end was trimmed by 4 bases and the J gene end by 7 bases; junction bases not matched to a gene: 6. This CDR3 is 13 amino acids long.

This clone occurred once. The chain employs TRBV18 and TRBJ2-1; 7 positions match TRBD2. J gave up 0 bases and V 3 bases, and 5 bases lay outside the gene matches. The CDR3 consists of 16 residues. Germline CDR1 is KGHSH and CDR2 is LQKENI. The CDR3 region is CASSPPTGGSYNEQFF. CDR3 nucleotide sequence: TGTGCCAGCTCACCTCCAACGGGGGGCTCCTACAATGAGCAGTTCTTC.

The J gene is TRBJ2-5, the V gene TRBV7-2, with D possibly TRBD1 on 5 matching bases. The CDR3 spans 14 residues. Germline values: CDR1 SGHTA, CDR2 FQGNSA. V was cut by 3 bases and J by 2 bases, with 10 bases left in between. The DNA for the CDR3 is TGTGCCAGCAGCTTTCAGGGTAGTCAAGAGACCCAGTACTTC. This gives the protein CASSFQGSQETQYF. Full variable domain (outside the CDR3, taken from reference TRBV7-2 and TRBJ2-5): GAGVSQSPSNKVTEKGKDVELRCDPISGHTALYWYRQSLGQGLEFLIYFQGNSAPDKSGLPSDRFSAERTGGSVSTLTIQRTQQEDSAVYLCASSFQGSQETQYFGPGTRLLVL.

The chain is built from TRBV28 and TRBJ2-1, with 10 nucleotides matching TRBD1. Germline assignment: CDR1 MDHEN and CDR2 SYDVKM. Trimming cost V 10 bases and J 3 bases; bases outside gene matches: 9. The CDR3 has 15 amino acids. The CDR3 loop reads CANPGQGRGYNEQFF. The CDR3 region has the DNA TGTGCCAACCCGGGACAGGGGAGAGGCTACAATGAGCAGTTCTTC.

This chain joins TRBV6-5 and TRBJ2-5, with 9 nucleotides matching TRBD2. The J call is in doubt because the DNA end fits TRBJ2-7 better. There are 13 residues in the CDR3. Per germline, CDR1 MNHEY and CDR2 SVGAGI. CDR3 protein: CASSPLAGYEQYF. Written as DNA, the CDR3 is TGTGCCAGCAGTCCTCTAGCGGGGTACGAGCAGTACTTC.

This clone showed up just once. The V call is TRBV7-2, the J call TRBJ2-7, with 8 positions matching TRBD2. The CDR3 has 16 residues. Germline loops: CDR1 SGHTA, CDR2 FQGNSA. V shed 5 bases and J 0 bases; nucleotides not matched to a gene: 9. The CDR3 here is CASSPTPGLVSYEQYF. The CDR3 DNA reads as TGTGCCAGCAGCCCAACCCCGGGACTAGTCTCCTACGAGCAGTACTTC.

The chain has TRBV30 and TRBJ1-3; D remains unclear. The V end lost 3 bases, the J end lost 2 bases, and 8 bases lay between the germline ends. In germline, CDR1 is GTSNPN, CDR2 SVGIG (reference sequence). The CDR3 has 13 amino acids. The chain's CDR3 is CAWSHKTGNTIYF. CDR3 nucleotide sequence: TGTGCCTGGAGCCACAAGACTGGAAACACCATATATTTT. Based on the CDR3 plus reference TRBV30 and TRBJ1-3, the full variable domain is SQTIHQWPATLVQPVGSPLSLECTVEGTSNPNLYWYRQAAGRGLQLLFYSVGIGQISSEVPQNLSASRPQDRQFILSSKKLLLSDSGFYLCAWSHKTGNTIYFGEGSWLTVV.

The rearrangement joins TRBV7-9 to TRBJ2-5; maybe TRBD1 (5 bases). This CDR3 comprises 14 residues. CDR1 is SEHNR, CDR2 FQNEAQ, per germline (reference sequence). With 1 base removed from V and 4 bases from J, the gap between germline ends came to 10 bases. The CDR3 coding sequence is TGTGCCAGCAGCTTAGTTGGGGCCTCAGAGACCCAGTACTTC. Amino acid sequence: CASSLVGASETQYF.

V is TRBV7-3 and J is TRBJ2-3, with 7 bases that match TRBD1. The CDR3 has 15 amino acids. Germline V CDR1 and CDR2: SGHTA, FQGTGA. V was pared by 4 bases and J by 3 bases, with 7 bases of the junction left unmatched. CDR3 coding DNA: TGTGCCAGCAGCTACTCCGGGACAGATACAGATACGCAGTATTTT. As protein: CASSYSGTDTDTQYF.

V and J are TRBV5-1 and TRBJ2-5, with 7 bases lining up with TRBD2. The ends lost 4 bases at V and 4 bases at J; junction bases unmatched: 10. Germline V gene lookup returns CDR1 SGHRS and CDR2 YFSETQ. This CDR3 comprises 15 residues. CDR3 nucleotide sequence: TGCGCCAGCAGCCTCACCCCTAGCGGCCCAGAGACCCAGTACTTC. It translates to CASSLTPSGPETQYF. Variable domain in full (rest from reference TRBV5-1 and TRBJ2-5): KAGVTQTPRYLIKTRGQQVTLSCSPISGHRSVSWYQQTPGQGLQFLFEYFSETQRNKGNFPGRFSGRQFSNSRSEMNVSTLELGDSALYLCASSLTPSGPETQYFGPGTRLLVL.

Concerning this clone itself: One end of the junction fails to match germline, which may point to a read error. This chain uses TRBV7-9 with TRBJ1-5; D call uncertain. Germline CDR1 and CDR2: SEHNR and FQNEAQ (reference sequence). The CDR3 consists of 13 residues. Here the CDR3 reads CSSTHEGNQPQHF. In DNA form, the CDR3 reads TGTTCCAGCACCCATGAGGGAAATCAGCCCCAGCATTTT.

J is TRBJ2-1 and V is TRBV28, with TRBD1 as a possible D gene (6 bases). The CDR3 length is 14 residues. Per the germline V gene, CDR1 is MDHEN and CDR2 is SYDVKM. V lost 7 bases and J 3 bases, leaving 13 bases between the germline ends. CDR3 protein: CASTTRGFYNEQFF. The CDR3 nucleotides are TGTGCCAGCACCACTAGGGGGTTCTACAATGAGCAGTTCTTC.

This chain connects TRBV9 to TRBJ2-1; D gene uncertain. The CDR3 is 15 residues long. Germline V gene sequence: CDR1 SGDLS, CDR2 YYNGEE. Trimming took 0 bases from V and 0 from J, leaving 7 bases between them. CDR3 nucleotide sequence: TGTGCCAGCAGCGTAGGTTGGAGCTCCTACAATGAGCAGTTCTTC. This encodes CASSVGWSSYNEQFF.

To note about this clone: Other DNA sequences from this sample encode an identical CDR3 as well. This chain joins TRBV5-4 and TRBJ1-1; TRBD1 agrees at 8 bases. CDR3 length: 15 residues. The V and J ends lost 4 bases and 3 bases, in that order; junction bases with no gene match: 8. Per germline, CDR1 SGHNT and CDR2 YYREEE (reference sequence). The CDR3 loop reads CASSQGAGGYTEAFF. The CDR3, as DNA: TGTGCCAGCAGCCAGGGGGCAGGGGGGTACACTGAAGCTTTCTTT.

The chain couples TRBV10-2 to TRBJ2-7; 7 nucleotides line up with TRBD1. Germline V gene data show CDR1 as WSHSY and CDR2 as SAAADI. Trimming removed 8 bases from V and 3 bases from J; junction bases left unmatched: 4. This CDR3 spans 12 amino acids. The CDR3 region has the DNA TGCGCCAGCCGAGGACAGGACTACGAGCAGTACTTC. Amino acid sequence: CASRGQDYEQYF.

The chain uses TRBV2 and TRBJ1-2; a possible D gene is TRBD1 (6 bases). V lost 0 bases and J 8 bases, leaving 13 bases between the germline ends. Germline lookup yields CDR1 SNHLY and CDR2 FYNNEI. The CDR3 sequence is 14 residues long. CDR3 nucleotides: TGTGCCAGCAGTGAAGCACCAGGGGCCATGGGCTACACCTTC. It encodes CASSEAPGAMGYTF. The variable domain in full, completed from reference TRBV2 and TRBJ1-2, reads EPEVTQTPSHQVTQMGQEVILRCVPISNHLYFYWYRQILGQKVEFLVSFYNNEISEKSEIFDDQFSVERPDGSNFTLKIRSTKLEDSAMYFCASSEAPGAMGYTFGSGTRLTVV.

The chain employs TRBV7-2 and TRBJ2-5; 8 bases are shared with TRBD2. Looked up from germline, CDR1 is SGHTA and CDR2 is FQGNSA. With 6 bases clipped from V and 3 bases from J, the junction kept 9 bases outside the gene matches. The CDR3 is 15 amino acids. CDR3 sequence (DNA): TGTGCCAGCAGGAAAAACCTAGCGGGTAAAGAGACCCAGTACTTC. Translating gives CASRKNLAGKETQYF. Looking up the rest from reference TRBV7-2 and TRBJ2-5 gives the full variable domain: GAGVSQSPSNKVTEKGKDVELRCDPISGHTALYWYRQSLGQGLEFLIYFQGNSAPDKSGLPSDRFSAERTGGSVSTLTIQRTQQEDSAVYLCASRKNLAGKETQYFGPGTRLLVL.

V gene TRBV11-2 combines with J gene TRBJ2-1; 8 nucleotides agree with TRBD2. The length of the CDR3 is 18 residues. Germline loops: CDR1 SGHAT, CDR2 FQNNGV. V trimming: 1 base; J trimming: 7 bases; junction bases outside the gene matches: 15. CDR3 protein: CASSLGVLLSGSRNEQFF. DNA for the CDR3: TGTGCCAGCAGCTTAGGGGTTTTACTAAGCGGGAGTCGGAATGAGCAGTTCTTC.

The chain recombines TRBV11-2 with TRBJ2-2, with D maybe TRBD2 (6 bases). Germline assignment: CDR1 SGHAT and CDR2 FQNNGV. With 1 base removed from V and 1 base from J, the gap between germline ends came to 13 bases. The CDR3 is 17 amino acids. CDR3 residues: CASSLATAGGNTGELFF. The CDR3 DNA follows: TGTGCCAGCAGCTTAGCGACGGCCGGGGGGAACACCGGGGAGCTGTTTTTT.

The chain couples TRBV7-6 to TRBJ1-2; tentatively, D is TRBD1 (6 bases). The V gene's germline CDR1 is SGHVS and CDR2 FNYEAQ. The V end lost 3 bases, the J end lost 0 bases, and 23 bases lay between the germline ends. This CDR3 comprises 19 residues. The CDR3, as DNA: TGTGCCAGCAGCTTTTTGGGGGGGGGCCAAATCTCAGCTAACTATGGCTACACCTTC. The encoded protein is CASSFLGGGQISANYGYTF.

The chain links TRBV6-6 to TRBJ1-5; D gene ambiguous. The V end lost 5 bases, the J end lost 2 bases, and 10 bases lay between the germline ends. Germline loops: CDR1 MNHNY, CDR2 SVGAGI (reference sequence). CDR3 size: 14 residues. In DNA form, the CDR3 reads TGTGCCAGCAGTGCCGGGAGGGGCAATCAGCCCCAGCATTTT. Translating gives CASSAGRGNQPQHF.

The rearrangement joins TRBV5-1 to TRBJ2-3; 16 nucleotides line up with TRBD2. Trimming removed 3 bases from V and 10 bases from J; junction bases left unmatched: 11. Germline CDR1 and CDR2: SGHRS and YFSETQ. The CDR3 spans 17 residues. The CDR3 bases are TGCGCCAGCAGCTCGGGGACTAGCGGGAGGGCGCGTCGCGCGCAGTATTTT. This encodes CASSSGTSGRARRAQYF.